Below, 29 T cell receptor beta chains from the same sample are listed, as sequenced in a study of T cell responses to AZD1222 COVID-19 vaccine. The method was immunoSEQ multiplex PCR; TCRdb's version includes in-frame clones alone and lacks a portion of them. The sample carries over 100,000 clones, 91% recorded once. Sequences were derived from peripheral blood, sampled on day 0 of AZD1222 vaccination. These receptors came from an adult in good health.

The chain joins TRBV5-1 to TRBJ1-3; D unclear. The germline V gene encodes CDR1 SGHRS and CDR2 YFSETQ. Trimming removed 4 bases from V and 4 bases from J, with 9 bases in between. This CDR3 is 13 amino acids long. In nucleotides, the CDR3 is TGCGCCAGCAGCCTAGACGACGGAAACACCATATATTTT. It is translated as CASSLDDGNTIYF.

This clone appeared a few times. V gene TRBV20-1 combines with J gene TRBJ2-5; maybe TRBD2 (5 bases). Per germline, CDR1 DFQATT and CDR2 SNEGSKA (reference sequence). Trimming pared 5 bases from V and 7 bases from J, leaving 11 bases between. This CDR3 spans 11 amino acids. CDR3 sequence (DNA): TGCAGTGCTCAACCCGGGATGACCCAGTACTTC. Translated: CSAQPGMTQYF.

A single count supports this clone. The chain uses TRBV12-3 or TRBV12-4 and TRBJ1-5; D possibly corresponds to TRBD1 (6 bases). The CDR3 runs 13 residues. V dropped 6 bases and J dropped 10 bases, with 16 bases sitting between them. The CDR3 nucleotides are TGTGCCAGCAGCCGACAGGTGACGGGACCCCAGCATTTT. It is translated as CASSRQVTGPQHF.

Details on this clone: The same CDR3 arises from other DNA sequences in this sample as well. This chain links TRBV2 with TRBJ1-3, with TRBD1 matching 7 bases. Germline CDR1 and CDR2: SNHLY and FYNNEI. Trimming took 4 bases from V and 0 from J; bases not matched to a gene: 0. The length of the CDR3 is 14 residues. CDR3 region: CASSGQGSGNTIYF. CDR3 sequence (DNA): TGTGCCAGCAGTGGACAGGGCTCTGGAAACACCATATATTTT.

The chain employs TRBV5-4 and TRBJ2-1; no reliable D call. The CDR3 runs 13 residues. Trimming removed 0 bases from V and 1 base from J, with 2 bases in between. CDR1 is SGHNT, CDR2 YYREEE, per germline (reference sequence). CDR3 in amino acids: CASSLESYNEQFF. The DNA for the CDR3 is TGTGCCAGCAGCTTGGAATCCTACAATGAGCAGTTCTTC.

The V and J genes are TRBV6-2 or TRBV6-3 and TRBJ1-4; unclear D gene. Germline loops: CDR1 MNHEY, CDR2 SVGEGT. There are 19 residues in the CDR3. V shed 0 bases and J shed 2 bases, with 19 bases lying between them. The chain's CDR3 is CASSYSLPRARLTNEKLFF. In DNA form, the CDR3 reads TGTGCCAGCAGTTACTCACTCCCCCGTGCGCGGCTGACTAATGAAAAACTGTTTTTT.

The V call is TRBV7-9, the J call TRBJ1-2; 9 nucleotides align to TRBD1. V lost 1 base, J lost 2 bases, and 5 bases stayed unmatched. Looked up from germline, CDR1 is SEHNR and CDR2 is FQNEAQ (reference sequence). The length of the CDR3 is 16 residues. The CDR3 is CASSLDGTGSNYGYTF. The CDR3 bases are TGTGCCAGCAGCTTAGATGGGACAGGGTCCAACTATGGCTACACCTTC.

The gene calls are TRBV7-2 and TRBJ2-2, with D tentatively TRBD2 (5 bases). V was pared by 2 bases and J by 4 bases, with 11 bases between. The germline CDR1 and CDR2 sequences are SGHTA and FQGNSA. CDR3 length equals 15 residues. The CDR3 DNA sequence: TGTGCCAGCAGCTTAATACGAGGGTTCACCGGGGAGCTGTTTTTT. It codes for CASSLIRGFTGELFF.

The chain carries TRBV19 and TRBJ1-2; 8 bases line up with TRBD1. The CDR3 is 13 residues long. Trimming removed 6 bases from V and 4 bases from J; junction bases left unmatched: 4. The germline V gene encodes CDR1 LNHDA and CDR2 SQIVND (reference sequence). For the CDR3, the DNA is TGTGCCAGTAGAGTTGACAGGGGCTATGGCTACACCTTC. This sequence encodes CASRVDRGYGYTF.

A note on this clone: Other DNA sequences from this sample encode an identical CDR3 as well. V gene TRBV6-2 or TRBV6-3 combines with J gene TRBJ2-5; D unclear. The CDR3 spans 11 residues. The ends were cut back, 0 bases at V and 5 bases at J, with 1 base in the middle. Germline assignment: CDR1 MNHEY and CDR2 SVGEGT. CDR3 loop: CASSYSETQYF. CDR3 DNA sequence: TGTGCCAGCAGTTACTCGGAGACCCAGTACTTC.

This chain connects TRBV6-5 to TRBJ1-3; 7 nucleotides agree with TRBD1. J lost 5 bases, V lost 0 bases, and 7 bases had no gene match. The CDR3 has 16 amino acids. Per the germline V gene, CDR1 is MNHEY and CDR2 is SVGAGI. The CDR3 loop is CASSYSGGAGRNTIYF. CDR3 coding DNA: TGTGCCAGCAGTTACTCAGGGGGCGCGGGTCGAAACACCATATATTTT.

The chain joins TRBV18 to TRBJ2-6; D gene ambiguous. Germline V lookup: CDR1 KGHSH, CDR2 LQKENI. CDR3 length: 15 amino acids. V lost 4 bases and J 0 bases, leaving 7 bases between the germline ends. The CDR3 region is CASSLQSSGANVLTF. The CDR3 nucleotides read TGTGCCAGCTCACTACAGAGCTCTGGGGCCAACGTCCTGACTTTC. Full variable domain (outside the CDR3, taken from reference TRBV18 and TRBJ2-6): NAGVMQNPRHLVRRRGQEARLRCSPMKGHSHVYWYRQLPEEGLKFMVYLQKENIIDESGMPKERFSAEFPKEGPSILRIQQVVRGDSAAYFCASSLQSSGANVLTFGAGSRLTVL.

Only a few counts were recorded for this clone. The chain employs TRBV28 and TRBJ1-5, with D hard to call. CDR3 size: 12 residues. Germline V gene lookup returns CDR1 MDHEN and CDR2 SYDVKM. With 5 bases removed from V and 10 bases from J, the gap between germline ends came to 12 bases. The DNA for the CDR3 is TGTGCCAGCAGTCCCCCGCGAGGTCCCCAGCATTTT. Translated: CASSPPRGPQHF.

This clone is a singleton in its sample. The chain recombines TRBV7-9 with TRBJ1-2; TRBD1 might be the D (5 bases). Germline assignment: CDR1 SEHNR and CDR2 FQNEAQ (reference sequence). V shed 1 base and J shed 0 bases, with 12 bases lying between them. The CDR3 is made up of 16 amino acids. CDR3: CASSLVRDRTNYGYTF. The CDR3 DNA follows: TGTGCCAGCAGCTTAGTGAGAGACAGAACTAACTATGGCTACACCTTC.

This clone is a singleton in its sample. The rearrangement uses TRBV7-9 and TRBJ1-2, with D tentatively TRBD1 (5 bases). V was trimmed by 1 base and J by 3 bases, leaving 6 bases between them. There are 13 residues in the CDR3. Germline CDR1 reads SEHNR; CDR2 reads FQNEAQ (reference sequence). The CDR3 DNA sequence: TGTGCCAGCAGCTTAGGGGGGTACTATGGCTACACCTTC. It specifies CASSLGGYYGYTF.

The J gene is TRBJ1-1, the V gene TRBV30; D unresolved. Germline V CDR1 and CDR2: GTSNPN, SVGIG (reference sequence). CDR3 length: 14 amino acids. The V end was cut by 3 bases, the J end by 1 base, with 12 bases between. CDR3 in amino acids: CAWRPRQTNTEAFF. CDR3 bases: TGTGCCTGGAGACCCCGGCAGACGAACACTGAAGCTTTCTTT.

The rearrangement links TRBV6-2 or TRBV6-3 to TRBJ1-2; 9 bases line up with TRBD1. V was clipped by 6 bases and J by 8 bases; unmatched bases: 13. Germline CDR1 MNHEY, CDR2 SVGEGT. The CDR3 consists of 15 residues. This CDR3 reads CASSSPGTGQEGYTF. The CDR3 nucleotides read TGTGCCAGCAGCTCGCCCGGGACAGGGCAGGAGGGCTACACCTTC.

In regard to this clone: At one boundary the junction diverges from the germline segment, which might be a read error. This chain connects TRBV5-4 to TRBJ2-7; D is possibly TRBD2 (7 bases). The germline gives CDR1 SGHNT, CDR2 YYREEE (reference sequence). The CDR3 is 15 amino acids. CDR3 coding DNA: TGTGCCAGCAGCTTGGGAGGGGGAGGGTCCTCCGAGCAGTACTTC. It encodes CASSLGGGGSSEQYF.

The chain is built from TRBV5-1 and TRBJ1-3; no reliable D call. The ends were cut back, 4 bases at V and 0 bases at J, with 14 bases in the middle. The CDR3 is 16 residues long. Germline assignment: CDR1 SGHRS and CDR2 YFSETQ. CDR3 DNA: TGCGCCAGCAGCCTGGGTGAAATTGACTCTGGAAACACCATATATTTT. Protein: CASSLGEIDSGNTIYF.

This clone was picked up a small number of times. CDR3 nucleotide sequence: TGTGCCAGCAGCCAAGAGTTCGTAACGAACACTGAAGCTTTCTTT. This codes for CASSQEFVTNTEAFF. The rearrangement links TRBV4-2 to TRBJ1-1; D not certain. CDR3 length: 15 amino acids. Trimming shortened V by 0 bases and J by 1 base, and 9 bases separated the two germline ends. Germline values: CDR1 LGHNA, CDR2 YNFKEQ.

In DNA, the CDR3 is TGTGCCAGCAGCCCAAGCCTGAACACTGAAGCTTTCTTT. This encodes CASSPSLNTEAFF. The rearrangement uses TRBV7-3 and TRBJ1-1; no firm D call. The CDR3 consists of 13 residues. CDR1 SGHTA and CDR2 FQGTGA come from the germline V gene. Trimming pared 5 bases from V and 0 bases from J, leaving 7 bases between.

The J gene is TRBJ2-7, the V gene TRBV19; TRBD1 aligns across 8 bases. The CDR3 contains 14 residues. Germline V gene lookup returns CDR1 LNHDA and CDR2 SQIVND (reference sequence). V was pared by 8 bases and J by 2 bases, with 8 bases of the junction left unmatched. In nucleotides, the CDR3 is TGTGCCAGTCAACCGGGACAGGAGACCTACGAGCAGTACTTC. The encoded protein is CASQPGQETYEQYF.

This clone was seen a single time. This chain uses TRBV6-5 with TRBJ1-6, with TRBD1 identical over 8 bases. J was trimmed by 10 bases and V by 2 bases; bases with no gene match: 7. Germline V gives CDR1 MNHEY, CDR2 SVGAGI. This CDR3 is built from 15 residues. DNA for the CDR3: TGTGCCAGCAGTTACGAAGGCAGGGGGCGGTCACCCCTCCACTTT. This sequence encodes CASSYEGRGRSPLHF.

This chain links TRBV7-9 with TRBJ1-2, with no clear D. Germline V lookup: CDR1 SEHNR, CDR2 FQNEAQ (reference sequence). The CDR3 runs 15 residues. The ends were cut back, 5 bases at V and 4 bases at J, with 17 bases in the middle. CDR3 in DNA: TGTGCCAGCAGCCCTTCGACTTCCCGGGGCTATGGCTACACCTTC. Protein sequence: CASSPSTSRGYGYTF.

In its sample, this clone was seen once. The rearrangement links TRBV9 to TRBJ1-1; 7 bases match TRBD1. V was clipped by 4 bases and J by 3 bases; unmatched bases: 9. Germline V gives CDR1 SGDLS, CDR2 YYNGEE. The CDR3 is made up of 15 amino acids. The DNA of the CDR3 is TGTGCCAGCAGCAGGCCGGGACAGCTACACACTGAAGCTTTCTTT. Amino acid sequence: CASSRPGQLHTEAFF.

The chain employs TRBV19 and TRBJ1-5, with 10 bases lining up with TRBD1. The J segment lost 2 bases and the V segment lost 4 bases, leaving 2 bases of the junction unmatched. Germline V gene sequence: CDR1 LNHDA, CDR2 SQIVND (reference sequence). CDR3 length: 15 residues. CDR3 loop: CASSRGQGGNQPQHF. Here the CDR3 DNA reads TGTGCCAGTAGTAGAGGACAGGGGGGCAATCAGCCCCAGCATTTT.

V and J are TRBV5-1 and TRBJ2-2; 12 nucleotides align to TRBD1. CDR3 length: 19 residues. Germline CDR1 is SGHRS and CDR2 is YFSETQ. The V gene end was trimmed by 4 bases and the J gene end by 1 base; junction bases not matched to a gene: 11. The CDR3 region is CASSRGRGQGARNTGELFF. The DNA for the CDR3 is TGCGCCAGCAGCAGGGGTCGGGGACAGGGGGCAAGGAACACCGGGGAGCTGTTTTTT. The full variable domain, completed using reference TRBV5-1 and TRBJ2-2, is KAGVTQTPRYLIKTRGQQVTLSCSPISGHRSVSWYQQTPGQGLQFLFEYFSETQRNKGNFPGRFSGRQFSNSRSEMNVSTLELGDSALYLCASSRGRGQGARNTGELFFGEGSRLTVL.

The gene calls are TRBV7-2 and TRBJ2-5; 10 bases fit TRBD2. The CDR3 loop spans 15 amino acids. V shed 5 bases, J shed 5 bases, and the junction held 8 bases outside the gene matches. In germline, CDR1 is SGHTA, CDR2 FQGNSA. CDR3 residues: CASSNQRGGVETQYF. CDR3 DNA sequence: TGTGCCAGCAGCAACCAGCGGGGGGGCGTGGAGACCCAGTACTTC. Based on the CDR3 plus reference TRBV7-2 and TRBJ2-5, the full variable domain is GAGVSQSPSNKVTEKGKDVELRCDPISGHTALYWYRQSLGQGLEFLIYFQGNSAPDKSGLPSDRFSAERTGGSVSTLTIQRTQQEDSAVYLCASSNQRGGVETQYFGPGTRLLVL.

The chain employs TRBV7-2 and TRBJ2-1; TRBD2 aligns across 11 bases. The V gene end was trimmed by 3 bases and the J gene end by 8 bases; junction bases not matched to a gene: 6. Germline CDR1 and CDR2: SGHTA and FQGNSA. This CDR3 region has 15 residues. The CDR3 DNA reads as TGTGCCAGCAGCTTCTTACTAGCGGGGGTATATGAGCAGTTCTTC. Encoded protein: CASSFLLAGVYEQFF. Variable domain in full (rest from reference TRBV7-2 and TRBJ2-1): GAGVSQSPSNKVTEKGKDVELRCDPISGHTALYWYRQSLGQGLEFLIYFQGNSAPDKSGLPSDRFSAERTGGSVSTLTIQRTQQEDSAVYLCASSFLLAGVYEQFFGPGTRLTVL.